A selection of T cell receptor beta chains follows, all from one sample in a study of blood T cell repertoires in COVID-19. Repertoires were generated with immunoSEQ multiplex PCR, while TCRdb's copy carries only in-frame clones and drops some. The sample consists of 85,000 to 100,000 clones, roughly nine tenths of them appearing once. Material for sequencing was peripheral blood. These receptors were taken from a man aged 60 to 75 with acute or convalescent COVID-19. CDR3s include the opening cysteine and the closing phenylalanine or tryptophan. D genes are given only for firm matches. The size of a clone is reported for some rows only, either as once, few or many, or as a class for expanded clones.

TGTGCCAGCAGCGAGCAGGGGCAAGAGACCCAGTACTTC,CASSEQGQETQYF,NA,TRBV2,TRBJ2-5,NA
TGTGCCTGGATCCGGGACAGCTATGGCTACACCTTC,CAWIRDSYGYTF,TRBD1,TRBV30,TRBJ1-2,few
TGTGCCAGTAGTAAGTTAGCGTCCTACAATGAGCAGTTCTTC,CASSKLASYNEQFF,NA,TRBV19,TRBJ2-1,NA
TGTGCCAGCAGTGAGGGACAGTATAATTCACCCCTCCACTTT,CASSEGQYNSPLHF,TRBD1,TRBV6-1,TRBJ1-6,NA
TGTGCCAGCAGTCCTTCCGGGACAGGGGGCAGAGATACGCAGTATTTT,CASSPSGTGGRDTQYF,TRBD1,TRBV27,TRBJ2-3,NA
TGTGCCAGCTCACCCCGCTTAAGGGAGGATGAAAAACTGTTTTTT,CASSPRLREDEKLFF,NA,TRBV18,TRBJ1-4,NA
TGTGCCAGCACTGCAGACAGGGGGTTATCTGGCTACACCTTC,CASTADRGLSGYTF,TRBD1,TRBV2,TRBJ1-2,NA
TGTGCCAGGAGCAAGATCACCCCGGGACAGGGGGCAGGGGGCTACACCTTC,CARSKITPGQGAGGYTF,TRBD1,TRBV2,TRBJ1-2,NA
TGCGCCAGCAGCTTAGCTAGCGGGGGGGGCCTGGAGACCCAGTACTTC,CASSLASGGGLETQYF,TRBD2,TRBV5-1,TRBJ2-5,NA
TGCGCCAGCAGCTCCTCTGTCTCCCAGGGGACTGAAGCTTTCTTT,CASSSSVSQGTEAFF,NA,TRBV5-1,TRBJ1-1,NA
TGTGCCACCAGTGACCCGGGACAGGGATTCGGGGAGCTGTTTTTT,CATSDPGQGFGELFF,TRBD1,TRBV24-1,TRBJ2-2,few
TGTGCCTATAGCGGCAGGGGCCCCACTAGCGGGGGTTTCACAGATACGCAGTATTTT,CAYSGRGPTSGGFTDTQYF,TRBD2,TRBV24-1,TRBJ2-3,NA
TGCGCCAGCAGCTTGGATGGGCCGGTCTCTGGAAACACCATATATTTT,CASSLDGPVSGNTIYF,NA,TRBV5-1,TRBJ1-3,NA
TGTGCCAGCAGTTTATATTCAGGGGGCAGCTCACCCCTCCACTTT,CASSLYSGGSSPLHF,TRBD1,TRBV27,TRBJ1-6,NA
TGTGCCAGCAACCAAGGGAGTGAAAAACTGTTTTTT,CASNQGSEKLFF,NA,TRBV11-2,TRBJ1-4,NA
TGTGCCAGCGGGGGGGGCAGCAGGAACACTGAAGCTTTCTTT,CASGGGSRNTEAFF,NA,TRBV2,TRBJ1-1,NA